This T cell receptor beta chain was observed in a study of patients and donors after allogeneic stem cell transplantation. A single record per CDR3 protein comes from TCRdb applying MiXCR to the RT-PCR reads. Altogether 190,000 or so distinct CDR3 sequences are present, around 40% being singletons, with the ten largest covering roughly 11%. This CDR3 contains 16 residues. Germline V gene data show CDR1 as MNHEY and CDR2 as SVGEGT. V gave up 6 bases and J gave up 3 bases, with 18 bases separating them. This TCR derives from a human donor who was either an allogeneic HSCT recipient or a stem cell or donor lymphocyte infusion donor (not recorded which). It is not recorded whose cells these are; they may come from a transplant donor. Sequencing was performed on blood, either unsorted or a sorted T cell fraction (not recorded which). The chain joins TRBV6-2 or TRBV6-3 to TRBJ2-4; D not certain. The CDR3 DNA reads as TGTGCCAGCAGACGTGACAAGCCCTATGGCAAAAACATTCAGTACTTC. This encodes CASRRDKPYGKNIQYF.